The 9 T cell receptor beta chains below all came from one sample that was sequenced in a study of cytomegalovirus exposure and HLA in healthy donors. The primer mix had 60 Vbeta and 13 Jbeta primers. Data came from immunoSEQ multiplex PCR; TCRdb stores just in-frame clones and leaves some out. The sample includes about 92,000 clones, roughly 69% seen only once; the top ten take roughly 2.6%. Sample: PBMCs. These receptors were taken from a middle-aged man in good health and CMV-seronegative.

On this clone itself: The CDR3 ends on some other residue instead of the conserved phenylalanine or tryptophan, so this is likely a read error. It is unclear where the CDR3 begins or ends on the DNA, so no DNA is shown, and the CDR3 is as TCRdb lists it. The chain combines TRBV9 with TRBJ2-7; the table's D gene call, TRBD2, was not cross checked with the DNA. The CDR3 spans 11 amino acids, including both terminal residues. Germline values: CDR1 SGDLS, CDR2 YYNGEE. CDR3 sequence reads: CASSVRDSQCG.

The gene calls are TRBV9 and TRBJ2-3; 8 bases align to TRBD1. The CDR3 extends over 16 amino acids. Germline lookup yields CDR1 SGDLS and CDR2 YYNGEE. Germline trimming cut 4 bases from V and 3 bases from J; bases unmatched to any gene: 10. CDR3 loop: CASSLHRQGRTDTQYF. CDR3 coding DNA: TGTGCCAGCAGCTTACACCGACAGGGGAGGACAGATACGCAGTATTTT.

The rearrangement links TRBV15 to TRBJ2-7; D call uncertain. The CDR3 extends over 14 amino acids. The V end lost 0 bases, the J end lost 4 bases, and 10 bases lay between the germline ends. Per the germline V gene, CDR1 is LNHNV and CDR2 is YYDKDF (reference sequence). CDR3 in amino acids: CATSRDYEDYEQYV. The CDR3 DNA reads TGTGCCACCAGCAGAGATTACGAGGATTACGAGCAGTACGTC.

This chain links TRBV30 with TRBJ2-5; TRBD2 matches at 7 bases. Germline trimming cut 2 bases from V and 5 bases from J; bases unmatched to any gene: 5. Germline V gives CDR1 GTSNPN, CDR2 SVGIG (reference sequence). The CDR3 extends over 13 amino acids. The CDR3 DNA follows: TGTGCCTGGAGTCGGGGGGATAAGGAGACCCAGTACTTC. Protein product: CAWSRGDKETQYF.

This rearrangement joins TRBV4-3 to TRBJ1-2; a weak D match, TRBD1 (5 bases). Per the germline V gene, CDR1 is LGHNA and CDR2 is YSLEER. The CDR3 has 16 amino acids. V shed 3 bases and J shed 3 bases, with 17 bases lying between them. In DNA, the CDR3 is TGCGCCAGCAGCCAGACCGTATGGGGGGATTACTATGGCTACACCTTC. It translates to CASSQTVWGDYYGYTF.

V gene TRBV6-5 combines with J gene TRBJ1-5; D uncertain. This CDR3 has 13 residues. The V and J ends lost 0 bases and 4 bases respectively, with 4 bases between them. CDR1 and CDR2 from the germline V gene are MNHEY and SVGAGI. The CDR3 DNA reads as TGTGCCAGCAGTTACTCGAGGAATCAGCCCCAGCATTTT. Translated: CASSYSRNQPQHF.

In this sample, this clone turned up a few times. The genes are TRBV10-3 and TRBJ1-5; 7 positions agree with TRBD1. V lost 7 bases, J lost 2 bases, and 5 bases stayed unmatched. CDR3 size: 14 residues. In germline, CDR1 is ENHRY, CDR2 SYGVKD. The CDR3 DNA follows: TGTGCCATCAATGGACAGGCAGGCAATCAGCCCCAGCATTTT. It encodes CAINGQAGNQPQHF.

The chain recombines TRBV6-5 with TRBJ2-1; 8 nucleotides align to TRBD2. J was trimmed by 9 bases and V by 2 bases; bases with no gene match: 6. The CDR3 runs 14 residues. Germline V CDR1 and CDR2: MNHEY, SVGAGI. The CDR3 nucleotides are TGTGCCAGCAGTTACACGGGAGGGCCGGGTGAGCAGTTCTTC. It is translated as CASSYTGGPGEQFF.

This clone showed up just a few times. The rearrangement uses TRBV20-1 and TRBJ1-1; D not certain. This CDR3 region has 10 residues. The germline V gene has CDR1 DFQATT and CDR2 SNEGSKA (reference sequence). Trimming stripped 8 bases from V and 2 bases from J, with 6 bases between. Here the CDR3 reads CSPSNTEAFF. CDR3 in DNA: TGCAGTCCCAGTAACACTGAAGCTTTCTTT.